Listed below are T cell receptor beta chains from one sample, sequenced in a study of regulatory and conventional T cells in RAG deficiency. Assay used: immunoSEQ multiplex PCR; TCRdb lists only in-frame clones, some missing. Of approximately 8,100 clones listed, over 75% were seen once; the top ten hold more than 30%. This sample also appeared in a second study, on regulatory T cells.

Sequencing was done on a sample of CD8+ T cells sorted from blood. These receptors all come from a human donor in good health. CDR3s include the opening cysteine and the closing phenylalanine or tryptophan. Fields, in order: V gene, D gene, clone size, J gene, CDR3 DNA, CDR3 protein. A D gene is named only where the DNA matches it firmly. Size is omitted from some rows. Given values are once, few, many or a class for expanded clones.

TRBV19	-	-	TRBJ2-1	TGTGCCAGTAGTATAGTGGGCGGGCCTTACAATGAGCAGTTCTTC	CASSIVGGPYNEQFF
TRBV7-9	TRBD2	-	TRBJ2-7	TGTGCCAGCAGCTCTAACCCATCTAGCGGAGACTACGAGCAGTACTTC	CASSSNPSSGDYEQYF
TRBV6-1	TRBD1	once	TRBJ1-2	TGTGCCAGCAGTGAAGAAATTGCAGGGGGCTATGGCTACACCTTC	CASSEEIAGGYGYTF
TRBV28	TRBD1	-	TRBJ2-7	TGTGCCAGCAGTCCGACTTTCGGGACAGGGTTCCACGAGCAGTACTTC	CASSPTFGTGFHEQYF
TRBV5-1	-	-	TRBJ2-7	TGCGCCAGCAGCTTGGGGGGAGGCCTGTACTTC	CASSLGGGLYF
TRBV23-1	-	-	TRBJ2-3	TGCGCCAGCAATCCGGGGATGATCTTCCAGGAGGACGGAGATACGCAGTATTTT	CASNPGMIFQEDGDTQYF
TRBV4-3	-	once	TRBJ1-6	TGCGCCAGCAGCCAAGATTCGGGGAGATATAATTCACCCCTCCACTTT	CASSQDSGRYNSPLHF
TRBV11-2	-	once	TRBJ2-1	TGTGCCAGCAGCCCGAGGGGGGGGCGCAATGAGCAGTTCTTC	CASSPRGGRNEQFF
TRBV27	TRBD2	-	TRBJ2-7	TGTGCCAGCAGTTTCCCCTCTCTAGCGGGAGGGTTAAGGGAGCAGTACTTC	CASSFPSLAGGLREQYF
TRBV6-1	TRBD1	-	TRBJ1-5	TGTGCCAGCAGTGAGAGACAGGGGTATAGCAATCAGCCCCAGCATTTT	CASSERQGYSNQPQHF
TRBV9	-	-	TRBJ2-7	TGTGCCAGCAGCTTCTCGGACGACTTTTACGAGCAGTACTTC	CASSFSDDFYEQYF
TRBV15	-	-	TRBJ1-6	TGTGCCACCAGCACCAGGTCCCCGGCTAATTCACCCCTCCACTTT	CATSTRSPANSPLHF
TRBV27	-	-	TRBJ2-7	TGTGCCAGCAGTTCGGCGAACTCCTACGAGCAGTACTTC	CASSSANSYEQYF
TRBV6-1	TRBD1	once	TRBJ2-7	TGTGCCAGCAGTGAAGGGGTCAGGGGGCCTTTTGACGAGCAGTACTTC	CASSEGVRGPFDEQYF
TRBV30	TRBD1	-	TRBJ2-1	TGTGCCTGGAACAGGGGGACTGAGCAGTTCTTC	CAWNRGTEQFF
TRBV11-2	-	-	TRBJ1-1	TGTGCCAGCAGCTCGCTGAGGGCTGGGGCTTTCTTT	CASSSLRAGAFF
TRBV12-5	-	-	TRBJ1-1	TGTGCTAGTGGTCCCTCGATTGGTATGAACACTGAAGCTTTCTTT	CASGPSIGMNTEAFF
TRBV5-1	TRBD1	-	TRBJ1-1	TGCGCCAGCATGTTGGCAGGGGGTTACACTGAAGCTTTCTTT	CASMLAGGYTEAFF
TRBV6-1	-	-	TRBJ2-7	TGTGCCAGCAGTGAATGGGTCGAAAGCTCCTACGAGCAGTACTTC	CASSEWVESSYEQYF
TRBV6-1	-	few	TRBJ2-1	TGTGCCAGCAGTGGGCAGGACTACAATGAGCAGTTCTTC	CASSGQDYNEQFF
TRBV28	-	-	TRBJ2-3	TGTGCCAGCAGTCGACAGGTAGGAGGCACAGATACGCAGTATTTT	CASSRQVGGTDTQYF
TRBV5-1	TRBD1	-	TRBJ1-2	TGCGCCAGCAGACTAGGAACAGGGGTGGGCTATGGCTACACCTTC	CASRLGTGVGYGYTF
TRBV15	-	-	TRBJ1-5	TGTGCCACCAGCAGAGATGTGGGACGTGATCAGCCCCAGCATTTT	CATSRDVGRDQPQHF
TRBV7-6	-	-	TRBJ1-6	TGTGCCAGCAGCTTAGCTGTCCAGGCACCCCTCCACTTT	CASSLAVQAPLHF
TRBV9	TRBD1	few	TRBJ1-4	TGTGCCAGCAGCCCTCCGGGACAGGCTAATGAAAAACTGTTTTTT	CASSPPGQANEKLFF
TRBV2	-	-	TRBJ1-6	TGTGCCAGCAGTGAAGCGCGCCGTAATAATTCACCCCTCCACTTT	CASSEARRNNSPLHF
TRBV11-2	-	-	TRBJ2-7	TGTGCCAGCAGCATCCGGGACTCCCGGACCTACGAGCAGTACTTC	CASSIRDSRTYEQYF
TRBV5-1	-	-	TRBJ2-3	TGTGCCAGCAGCTCCTTGGCAGATACGCAGTATTTT	CASSSLADTQYF
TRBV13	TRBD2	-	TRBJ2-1	TGTGCCAGCAGGGGAGGGTTTTCTATCGGCAATGAGCAGTTCTTC	CASRGGFSIGNEQFF
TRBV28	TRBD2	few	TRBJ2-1	TGTGCCAGCATCCCGGGGCTAGCGGGAGTGGGTGCGCAGTTCTTC	CASIPGLAGVGAQFF
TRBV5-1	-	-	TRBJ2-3	TGCGCCAGCAGCTTGAGAGACACCTCGAGCACAGATACGCAGTATTTT	CASSLRDTSSTDTQYF
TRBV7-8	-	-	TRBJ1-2	TGTGCCAGCAGCTCCCTAGAGGGGGGCTACACCTTC	CASSSLEGGYTF
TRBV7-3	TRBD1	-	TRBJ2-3	TGTGCCAGCAGCCTCTCGGCAGGGGACAGGACAGATACGCAGTATTTT	CASSLSAGDRTDTQYF
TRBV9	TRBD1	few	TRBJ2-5	TGTGCCAGCAGCGTCGGGACAGTTAACCAAGAGACCCAGTACTTC	CASSVGTVNQETQYF
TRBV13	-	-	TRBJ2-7	TGTGCCAGCAGCCAAGGGGTTCAGGGCATGGCCGAGCAGTACTTC	CASSQGVQGMAEQYF
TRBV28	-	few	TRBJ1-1	TGTGCCAGCAGTCTAACGTCCGGGGGCACTGAAGCTTTCTTT	CASSLTSGGTEAFF
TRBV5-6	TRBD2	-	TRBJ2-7	TGTGCCAGCAGCGTAGACGGCGGGAGGGCCCGCGAGCAGTACTTC	CASSVDGGRAREQYF
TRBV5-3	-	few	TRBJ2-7	TGTGCCAGAAGCTTGAACAAATCTAGCGACTCCTACGAGCAGTACTTC	CARSLNKSSDSYEQYF
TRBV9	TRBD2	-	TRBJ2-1	TGTGCCAGCAGCGTTAGCGGGGGCCGTAACAATGAGCAGTTCTTC	CASSVSGGRNNEQFF
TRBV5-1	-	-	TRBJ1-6	TGCGCCAGCAGCCTGGAAAATTCACCCCTCCACTTT	CASSLENSPLHF
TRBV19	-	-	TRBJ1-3	TGTGCCAGTAGCTACGGGTTCGGGGACTCTGGAAACACCATATATTTT	CASSYGFGDSGNTIYF
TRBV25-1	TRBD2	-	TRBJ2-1	TGTGCCAGCAGTGAACTCGCCGCGGGTGGGGGGGATGAGCAGTTCTTC	CASSELAAGGGDEQFF
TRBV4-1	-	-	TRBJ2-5	TGTGCCAGCAGCTTAGGAGGGGGACTACAGACCCAGTACTTC	CASSLGGGLQTQYF
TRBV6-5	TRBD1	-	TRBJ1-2	TGTGCCAGCAGCGCGACAGGGGGAGGCGGCTACACCTTC	CASSATGGGGYTF
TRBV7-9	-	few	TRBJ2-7	TGTGCCAGCAGCTTAGAAATACGGGCCAACGAGCAGTACTTC	CASSLEIRANEQYF
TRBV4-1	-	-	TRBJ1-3	TGCGCCAGCAGCCAAACTACAGGCTTCTCTGGAAACACCATATATTTT	CASSQTTGFSGNTIYF
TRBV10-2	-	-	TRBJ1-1	TGCGCCAGCAGTGAGTCGAACAGTGGCCCCACTGAAGCTTTCTTT	CASSESNSGPTEAFF
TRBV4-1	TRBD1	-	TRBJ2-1	TGCGCCAGCAGCCAAGGACAGGGCCTCAATGAGCAGTTCTTC	CASSQGQGLNEQFF
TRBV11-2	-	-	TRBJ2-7	TGTGCCAGCAGCCCCCCCAGCTCCTACGAGCAGTACTTC	CASSPPSSYEQYF